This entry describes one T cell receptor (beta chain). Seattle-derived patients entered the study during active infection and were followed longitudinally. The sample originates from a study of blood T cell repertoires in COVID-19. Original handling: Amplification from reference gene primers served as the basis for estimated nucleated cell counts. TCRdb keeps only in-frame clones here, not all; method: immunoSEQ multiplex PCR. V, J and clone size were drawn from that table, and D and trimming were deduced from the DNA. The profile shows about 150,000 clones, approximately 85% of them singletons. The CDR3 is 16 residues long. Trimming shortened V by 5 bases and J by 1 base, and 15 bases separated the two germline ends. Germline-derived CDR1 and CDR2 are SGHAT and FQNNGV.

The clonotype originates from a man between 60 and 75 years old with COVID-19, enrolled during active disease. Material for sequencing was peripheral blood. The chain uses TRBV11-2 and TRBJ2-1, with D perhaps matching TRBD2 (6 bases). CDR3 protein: CASSTLSAGSYNEQFF. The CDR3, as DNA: TGTGCCAGCAGCACCCTTTCGGCGGGGTCCTACAATGAGCAGTTCTTC.